Listed below are T cell receptor beta chains from one sample, sequenced in a study of blood T cell repertoires in COVID-19. Using immunoSEQ multiplex PCR, the repertoire was profiled, and TCRdb retains in-frame clones only, with some absent. The table has 250,000 or so clones, around 90% seen once. The sample comprised peripheral blood. The receptor source for this set is an older woman with COVID-19, enrolled during active disease. CDR3s include the opening cysteine and the closing phenylalanine or tryptophan. Each record gives: V gene, J gene, clone size, D gene, CDR3 DNA, CDR3 protein. D genes are given only for firm matches. Some rows mark clone size as missing; the rest say once, few, many or name a class of expanded clone.

v_gene: TRBV30; j_gene: TRBJ2-5; abundance: NA; d_gene: NA; CDR3nt: TGTGCCTGGAGTGGAGGAATACAAGAGACCCAGTACTTC; CDR3aa: CAWSGGIQETQYF
v_gene: TRBV6-2/TRBV6-3; j_gene: TRBJ1-2; abundance: NA; d_gene: NA; CDR3nt: TGTGCCAGCAGTTACTCGCCATTCAGGGGCTACACCTTC; CDR3aa: CASSYSPFRGYTF
v_gene: TRBV7-9; j_gene: TRBJ1-2; abundance: few; d_gene: TRBD1; CDR3nt: TGTGCCAGCGGGAGACAGGGAACACGTGGCTACACCTTC; CDR3aa: CASGRQGTRGYTF
v_gene: TRBV2; j_gene: TRBJ1-5; abundance: NA; d_gene: TRBD1; CDR3nt: TGTGCCAGCACCAGACCGGGACAGGGAGGACGCAATCAGCCCCAGCATTTT; CDR3aa: CASTRPGQGGRNQPQHF
v_gene: TRBV5-4; j_gene: TRBJ2-1; abundance: NA; d_gene: NA; CDR3nt: TGTGCCAGCAGTCACGGTCATACCTACAATGAGCAGTTCTTC; CDR3aa: CASSHGHTYNEQFF
v_gene: TRBV2; j_gene: TRBJ2-1; abundance: NA; d_gene: NA; CDR3nt: TGTGCCAGCACTGGAGACCCTTCCTACAATGAGCAGTTCTTC; CDR3aa: CASTGDPSYNEQFF
v_gene: TRBV19; j_gene: TRBJ1-1; abundance: NA; d_gene: TRBD1; CDR3nt: TGTGCCAGTATTAAGGGGGCTACTATGAACACTGAAGCTTTCTTT; CDR3aa: CASIKGATMNTEAFF
v_gene: TRBV18; j_gene: TRBJ1-1; abundance: NA; d_gene: NA; CDR3nt: TGTGCCAGCTCACCCTTTGCAGAGAACACTGAAGCTTTCTTT; CDR3aa: CASSPFAENTEAFF
v_gene: TRBV2; j_gene: TRBJ1-4; abundance: NA; d_gene: TRBD1; CDR3nt: TGTGCCAGCAGCGCGAGACAGGGGTTGTATGAAAAACTGTTTTTT; CDR3aa: CASSARQGLYEKLFF
v_gene: TRBV4-1; j_gene: TRBJ2-1; abundance: NA; d_gene: NA; CDR3nt: TGCGCCAGCAGCCTCGAGGGACAAACCTACAATGAGCAGTTCTTC; CDR3aa: CASSLEGQTYNEQFF
v_gene: TRBV7-3; j_gene: TRBJ1-2; abundance: NA; d_gene: TRBD1; CDR3nt: TGTGCCAGCAGCCCCGGGGGACAGGGGGCAATGGGCTACACCTTC; CDR3aa: CASSPGGQGAMGYTF
v_gene: TRBV4-1; j_gene: TRBJ1-4; abundance: NA; d_gene: NA; CDR3nt: TGCGCCAGCAGCCCCGAGGGAAATGAAAAACTGTTTTTT; CDR3aa: CASSPEGNEKLFF
v_gene: TRBV11-3; j_gene: TRBJ1-1; abundance: NA; d_gene: NA; CDR3nt: TGTGCCAGCAGCTTAGATCGGGTCGTTCGATGGACTGAAGCTTTCTTT; CDR3aa: CASSLDRVVRWTEAFF
v_gene: TRBV30; j_gene: TRBJ1-2; abundance: NA; d_gene: NA; CDR3nt: TGTGCCTGGAGTGCATCTAACTATGGCTACACCTTC; CDR3aa: CAWSASNYGYTF
v_gene: TRBV7-9; j_gene: TRBJ1-2; abundance: NA; d_gene: NA; CDR3nt: TGTGCCAGCAGCTTAGGTTTCCGACAGAGCTATGGCTACACCTTC; CDR3aa: CASSLGFRQSYGYTF
v_gene: TRBV20-1; j_gene: TRBJ1-5; abundance: NA; d_gene: NA; CDR3nt: TGCAGTGCTAGTCCCCCCTTTCTGTCAGGGGCAACTCAGCCCCAGCATTTT; CDR3aa: CSASPPFLSGATQPQHF
v_gene: TRBV7-9; j_gene: TRBJ1-4; abundance: NA; d_gene: TRBD1; CDR3nt: TGTGCCAGCAGTAAACAGGGGGCGAGGGATGAAAAACTGTTTTTT; CDR3aa: CASSKQGARDEKLFF
v_gene: TRBV6-5; j_gene: TRBJ2-7; abundance: NA; d_gene: TRBD1; CDR3nt: TGTGCCAGCAGTTTAACAGGGGCCAGGTACTTC; CDR3aa: CASSLTGARYF